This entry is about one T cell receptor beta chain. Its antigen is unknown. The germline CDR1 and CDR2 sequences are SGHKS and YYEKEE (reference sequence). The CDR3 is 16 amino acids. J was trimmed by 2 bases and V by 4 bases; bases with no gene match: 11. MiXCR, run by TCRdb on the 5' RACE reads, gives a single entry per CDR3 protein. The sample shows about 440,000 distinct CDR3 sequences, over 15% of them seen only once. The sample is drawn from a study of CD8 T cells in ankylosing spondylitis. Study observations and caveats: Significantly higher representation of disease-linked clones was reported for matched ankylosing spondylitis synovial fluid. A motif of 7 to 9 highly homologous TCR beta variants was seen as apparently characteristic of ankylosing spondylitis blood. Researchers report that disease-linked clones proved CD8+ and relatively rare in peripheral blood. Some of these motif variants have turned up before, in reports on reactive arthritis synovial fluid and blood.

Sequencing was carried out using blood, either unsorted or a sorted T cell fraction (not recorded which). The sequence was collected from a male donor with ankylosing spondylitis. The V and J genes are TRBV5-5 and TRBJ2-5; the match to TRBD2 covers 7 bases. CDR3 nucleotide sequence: TGTGCCAGCAGCCCCGGGTGGGCTAGCGGTCAAGAGACCCAGTACTTC. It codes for CASSPGWASGQETQYF.